Presented here are 32 T cell receptor beta chains from one specimen sequenced in a study of T cell responses to AZD1222 COVID-19 vaccine. The protocol was immunoSEQ multiplex PCR, while the TCRdb copy is restricted to in-frame clones and leaves out a portion. This table has 120,000 to 150,000 clones, approximately 86% appearing once. Sequenced material: peripheral blood, taken 28 days after the second AZD1222 dose. The source of these receptors is an adult who received the AZD1222 COVID-19 vaccine.

This chain links TRBV14 with TRBJ1-2, with D possibly being TRBD1 (5 bases). V dropped 3 bases and J dropped 6 bases, with 20 bases sitting between them. The germline gives CDR1 SGHDN, CDR2 FVKESK. The CDR3 has 16 amino acids. The DNA for the CDR3 is TGTGCCAGCAGCCACGGTTGGGGGACCCTGAGGGATGGCTACACCTTC. Its translation: CASSHGWGTLRDGYTF.

The V call is TRBV12-3 or TRBV12-4, the J call TRBJ2-4; possibly TRBD1 or TRBD2 for D (5 bases each). The CDR3 has 13 amino acids. V was trimmed by 6 bases and J by 6 bases, leaving 12 bases between them. CDR3 in amino acids: CASSWGSGNIQYF. CDR3 DNA: TGTGCCAGCAGCTGGGGGAGTGGAAACATTCAGTACTTC.

The V and J genes are TRBV9 and TRBJ1-4, with 7 nucleotides matching TRBD1. In germline, CDR1 is SGDLS, CDR2 YYNGEE. The CDR3 consists of 14 residues. Trimming cost V 4 bases and J 5 bases; bases outside gene matches: 5. CDR3 DNA: TGTGCCAGCAGCCTGACAGGGCTCAATGAAAAACTGTTTTTT. It specifies CASSLTGLNEKLFF.

The chain uses TRBV18 and TRBJ1-4, with D possibly TRBD1 on 6 matching bases. The CDR3 is made up of 13 amino acids. V lost 4 bases to trimming and J lost 8 bases, with 11 bases between them. Germline CDR1 is KGHSH and CDR2 is LQKENI. This chain's CDR3 is CASSRSTGEKLFF. The CDR3 region has the DNA TGTGCCAGCTCACGGTCCACAGGGGAAAAACTGTTTTTT. The variable domain in full, completed from reference TRBV18 and TRBJ1-4, reads NAGVMQNPRHLVRRRGQEARLRCSPMKGHSHVYWYRQLPEEGLKFMVYLQKENIIDESGMPKERFSAEFPKEGPSILRIQQVVRGDSAAYFCASSRSTGEKLFFGSGTQLSVL.

V usage is TRBV11-3 and J usage is TRBJ2-2, with D perhaps TRBD1 (5 bases). Between the trimmed V and J ends, which lost 5 bases and 0 bases, there was a span of 7 bases. The CDR3 length is 14 residues. Germline-derived CDR1 and CDR2 are SGHNT and YENEEA. For the CDR3, the DNA is TGTGCCAGCAGCCAGGGTACGAACACCGGGGAGCTGTTTTTT. Protein product: CASSQGTNTGELFF.

DNA of the CDR3: TGTGCCAGCAGCCAACAGACAGGGGGCAACACCATATATTTT. Translated, it gives CASSQQTGGNTIYF. The rearrangement links TRBV7-9 to TRBJ1-3; 10 bases are a match to TRBD1. Looked up from germline, CDR1 is SEHNR and CDR2 is FQNEAQ (reference sequence). The CDR3 extends over 14 amino acids. With 5 bases clipped from V and 7 bases from J, the junction kept 5 bases outside the gene matches.

The rearrangement joins TRBV2 to TRBJ2-7; 7 bases are a match to TRBD1. J gave up 4 bases and V 2 bases, and 14 bases lay outside the gene matches. The CDR3 sequence is 17 residues long. The V gene's germline CDR1 is SNHLY and CDR2 FYNNEI. DNA for the CDR3: TGTGCCAGCAGTGAATATCTGGACAGGCGCGTGGGGTACGAGCAGTACTTC. This translates into CASSEYLDRRVGYEQYF. The full variable domain, in which reference TRBV2 and TRBJ2-7 provide the parts outside the CDR3, is EPEVTQTPSHQVTQMGQEVILRCVPISNHLYFYWYRQILGQKVEFLVSFYNNEISEKSEIFDDQFSVERPDGSNFTLKIRSTKLEDSAMYFCASSEYLDRRVGYEQYFGPGTRLTVT.

This chain uses TRBV7-6 with TRBJ2-7; D gene unclear. The CDR3 has 16 residues. Germline values: CDR1 SGHVS, CDR2 FNYEAQ. V was shortened by 1 base and J by 2 bases, with 15 bases between the two germline ends. This CDR3 reads CASSLVGGSLAYEQYF. The CDR3 DNA reads TGTGCCAGCAGCTTAGTTGGTGGTTCCCTCGCCTACGAGCAGTACTTC.

This chain joins TRBV5-1 and TRBJ1-3, with D unclear. CDR1 is SGHRS, CDR2 YFSETQ, per germline. This CDR3 contains 15 residues. V lost 3 bases, J lost 0 bases, and 10 bases lay in between. The CDR3 nucleotides read TGCGCCAGCAGCTCCGAAATCGGCTCTGGAAACACCATATATTTT. This gives the protein CASSSEIGSGNTIYF. Full variable domain (rest looked up from reference TRBV5-1 and TRBJ1-3): KAGVTQTPRYLIKTRGQQVTLSCSPISGHRSVSWYQQTPGQGLQFLFEYFSETQRNKGNFPGRFSGRQFSNSRSEMNVSTLELGDSALYLCASSSEIGSGNTIYFGEGSWLTVV.

The V call is TRBV15, the J call TRBJ2-7; perhaps TRBD2 as D (6 bases). The germline V gene encodes CDR1 LNHNV and CDR2 YYDKDF (reference sequence). V lost 1 base and J 3 bases, leaving 10 bases between the germline ends. This CDR3 has 14 amino acids. The CDR3 coding sequence is TGTGCCACCAGCAGAGGCGGGACCAGCTACGAGCAGTACTTC. Protein product: CATSRGGTSYEQYF.

This clone has just one count. V gene TRBV5-1 combines with J gene TRBJ2-5, with a possible D match to TRBD2 (5 bases). The CDR3 totals 13 residues. V was clipped by 7 bases and J by 3 bases, with 13 bases between them. Germline V gene data show CDR1 as SGHRS and CDR2 as YFSETQ. CDR3 bases: TGCGCCAGCGGCAAGGGAGTAGAAGAGACCCAGTACTTC. Encoded protein: CASGKGVEETQYF.

The chain couples TRBV28 to TRBJ1-4; TRBD1 agrees at 10 bases. Germline lookup yields CDR1 MDHEN and CDR2 SYDVKM. With V trimmed by 6 bases and J by 6 bases, 4 bases remained unmatched. CDR3 size: 14 residues. Written as DNA, the CDR3 is TGTGCCAGCAGCTCGGGACAGGGGTATGAAAAACTGTTTTTT. Protein: CASSSGQGYEKLFF. Full variable domain (rest looked up from reference TRBV28 and TRBJ1-4): DVKVTQSSRYLVKRTGEKVFLECVQDMDHENMFWYRQDPGLGLRLIYFSYDVKMKEKGDIPEGYSVSREKKERFSLILESASTNQTSMYLCASSSGQGYEKLFFGSGTQLSVL.

The chain recombines TRBV6-5 with TRBJ2-3; either TRBD1 or TRBD2 may fit D (6 bases each). The CDR3 is made up of 13 amino acids. Trimming shortened V by 9 bases and J by 9 bases, and 19 bases separated the two germline ends. Germline V gives CDR1 MNHEY, CDR2 SVGAGI. In DNA, the CDR3 is TGTGCCAGTGGGGGGCCGTCGAACCCCACGCAGTATTTT. It yields the protein CASGGPSNPTQYF.

The chain combines TRBV5-1 with TRBJ1-4; 8 bases agree with TRBD1. After removal of 4 bases from V and 4 bases from J, the junction contained 3 bases not matched to a gene. This CDR3 contains 14 residues. Germline CDR1 SGHRS, CDR2 YFSETQ. The CDR3 region is CASSTTGGNEKLFF. The CDR3 DNA reads TGCGCCAGCAGCACCACAGGGGGTAATGAAAAACTGTTTTTT.

This clone was seen only a few times. The gene calls are TRBV4-1 and TRBJ1-6, with D tentatively TRBD1 (5 bases). V lost 3 bases to trimming and J lost 9 bases, with 6 bases between them. The germline V gene encodes CDR1 MGHRA and CDR2 YSYEKL. The CDR3 is 12 residues long. The DNA for the CDR3 is TGCGCCAGCAGCCAGGGGGTTTCACCCCTCCACTTT. It codes for CASSQGVSPLHF.

The chain carries TRBV10-3 and TRBJ1-1; 9 positions match TRBD1. The trim removed 6 bases at V and 3 bases at J, leaving 8 bases unmatched. CDR3 length: 15 residues. Germline lookup yields CDR1 ENHRY and CDR2 SYGVKD. The CDR3 nucleotides read TGTGCCATCAGGAAACAAGGGACAGGGCACACTGAAGCTTTCTTT. Amino acids: CAIRKQGTGHTEAFF.

V and J are TRBV12-3 or TRBV12-4 and TRBJ2-1, with TRBD2 matching 7 bases. V dropped 6 bases and J dropped 8; count of bases not matched to a gene: 7. The CDR3 totals 13 residues. CDR3 coding DNA: TGTGCCAGCAGCCCCGGGGAGGGCCATGAGCAGTTCTTC. It is translated as CASSPGEGHEQFF.

This clone was seen only once. This chain links TRBV11-2 with TRBJ2-3, with D perhaps TRBD2 (5 bases). CDR3 length: 16 residues. Trimming took off 1 base at V and 2 bases at J, with 13 bases between the two ends. The germline V gene has CDR1 SGHAT and CDR2 FQNNGV. Here the CDR3 DNA reads TGTGCCAGCAGCTTAGCCCCCTCGGGGAACACAGATACGCAGTATTTT. It codes for CASSLAPSGNTDTQYF.

J is TRBJ2-7 and V is TRBV30; TRBD1 agrees at 8 bases. This CDR3 contains 13 residues. Unmatched junction bases numbered 8, after V lost 4 bases and J lost 6 bases. From germline, CDR1 is GTSNPN and CDR2 SVGIG (reference sequence). The CDR3 nucleotides read TGTGCCTGGATCACCGGGACAGGAACCGAGCAGTACTTC. Its translation is CAWITGTGTEQYF.

The CDR3 loop reads CASSLSSRSPQETQYF. In DNA, the CDR3 is TGCGCCAGCAGCTTGAGTTCCAGGTCCCCCCAAGAGACCCAGTACTTC. The chain is built from TRBV5-1 and TRBJ2-5; no clear D gene. The CDR3 covers 16 residues. The ends were cut back, 1 base at V and 1 base at J, with 14 bases in the middle. CDR1 and CDR2 (germline): SGHRS, YFSETQ.

The CDR3 nucleotides are TGTGCCAGCAGCTTAGTAGAGGGGAATTCACCCCTCCACTTT. Its translation is CASSLVEGNSPLHF. The V gene is TRBV11-2, the J gene TRBJ1-6, with D possibly being TRBD1 (5 bases). This CDR3 has 14 residues. The germline V gene has CDR1 SGHAT and CDR2 FQNNGV. V lost 1 base and J lost 7, with 8 bases in between.

This chain links TRBV5-1 with TRBJ2-5; D may be TRBD1 or TRBD2 (5 bases each). Trimming removed 4 bases at V and 2 bases at J, with 12 bases between. Germline-derived CDR1 and CDR2 are SGHRS and YFSETQ. The CDR3 length is 14 residues. CDR3 DNA: TGCGCCAGCAGCGGACGGGGCAGACAAGAGACCCAGTACTTC. Encoded protein: CASSGRGRQETQYF.

Here the CDR3 reads CASRGGWVESYGYTF. Written as DNA, the CDR3 is TGTGCCAGCAGGGGAGGTTGGGTGGAGTCCTATGGCTACACCTTC. The chain joins TRBV6-5 to TRBJ1-2; D remains ambiguous. The CDR3 sequence is 15 residues long. Per germline, CDR1 MNHEY and CDR2 SVGAGI. With 6 bases removed from V and 4 bases from J, the gap between germline ends came to 18 bases.

The chain combines TRBV19 with TRBJ2-3, with 7 bases fitting TRBD2. V shed 5 bases, J shed 4 bases, and the junction held 12 bases outside the gene matches. The CDR3 length is 16 residues. Germline CDR1 reads LNHDA; CDR2 reads SQIVND (reference sequence). The CDR3 DNA follows: TGTGCCAGTAGTCCCCTGGAGGCGGGAGCCCCAGATACGCAGTATTTT. Amino acid sequence: CASSPLEAGAPDTQYF.

V and J are TRBV12-3 or TRBV12-4 and TRBJ2-1, with D hard to call. The CDR3 is 12 amino acids. The V gene lost 6 bases and the J gene lost 9 bases, with 12 bases spanning the gap. CDR3 loop: CASSPPNTEQFF. CDR3 DNA sequence: TGTGCCAGCAGCCCCCCCAACACTGAGCAGTTCTTC.

V is TRBV18 and J is TRBJ1-1, with D unresolved. This CDR3 contains 15 residues. CDR1 KGHSH and CDR2 LQKENI come from the germline V gene. Trimming cost V 5 bases and J 3 bases, with 16 bases left between them. CDR3 sequence: CASSSAEKGHTEAFF. DNA of the CDR3: TGTGCCAGCTCATCCGCGGAAAAGGGCCACACTGAAGCTTTCTTT. Full variable domain (outside the CDR3, taken from reference TRBV18 and TRBJ1-1): NAGVMQNPRHLVRRRGQEARLRCSPMKGHSHVYWYRQLPEEGLKFMVYLQKENIIDESGMPKERFSAEFPKEGPSILRIQQVVRGDSAAYFCASSSAEKGHTEAFFGQGTRLTVV.

The chain has TRBV11-3 and TRBJ2-7, with TRBD1 matching 9 bases. CDR3 length equals 15 residues. J was trimmed by 2 bases and V by 3 bases; bases with no gene match: 5. Germline V gives CDR1 SGHNT, CDR2 YENEEA. The CDR3 here is CASSLAGTGTYEQYF. CDR3 DNA sequence: TGTGCCAGCAGCTTGGCCGGGACAGGGACCTACGAGCAGTACTTC. The full variable domain, rest sourced from reference TRBV11-3 and TRBJ2-7, is EAGVVQSPRYKIIEKKQPVAFWCNPISGHNTLYWYLQNLGQGPELLIRYENEEAVDDSQLPKDRFSAERLKGVDSTLKIQPAELGDSAVYLCASSLAGTGTYEQYFGPGTRLTVT.

The gene calls are TRBV7-9 and TRBJ1-4; D unclear. The CDR3 spans 13 residues. V was pared by 3 bases and J by 8 bases, with 10 bases between. Germline V gene lookup returns CDR1 SEHNR and CDR2 FQNEAQ (reference sequence). The CDR3 protein is CASSLGLGEKLFF. The CDR3 nucleotides are TGTGCCAGCAGCTTGGGGTTGGGGGAAAAACTGTTTTTT.

The gene calls are TRBV6-5 and TRBJ2-7, with D perhaps matching TRBD2 (6 bases). V was clipped by 6 bases and J by 2 bases, with 11 bases between them. The CDR3 is 13 amino acids. Per germline, CDR1 MNHEY and CDR2 SVGAGI. CDR3 nucleotide sequence: TGTGCCAGCAGATTAGCGGTAGCCTACGAGCAGTACTTC. Protein product: CASRLAVAYEQYF.

This clone was seen once. V gene TRBV6-5 combines with J gene TRBJ2-7; no firm D call. CDR1 is MNHEY and CDR2 is SVGAGI in the germline V gene. The CDR3 is made up of 14 amino acids. V was shortened by 3 bases and J by 7 bases, with 16 bases between the two germline ends. CDR3 amino acids: CASSYGESSSEQYF. The CDR3 DNA reads as TGTGCCAGCAGTTATGGGGAAAGCTCTTCGGAGCAGTACTTC.

The chain uses TRBV6-6 and TRBJ2-1; the D gene is possibly TRBD1 (6 bases). This CDR3 is 13 amino acids long. The germline V gene has CDR1 MNHNY and CDR2 SVGAGI (reference sequence). Trimming shortened V by 4 bases and J by 8 bases, and 12 bases separated the two germline ends. The CDR3 DNA is TGTGCCAGCAGTTCGCGCCAGGGGTATGAGCAGTTCTTC. Encoded protein: CASSSRQGYEQFF.

The CDR3 coding sequence is TGTGCCAGCAGTGAATGGGGACAGATTGGAGGCTACACCTTC. Residues: CASSEWGQIGGYTF. V gene TRBV2 combines with J gene TRBJ1-2; 7 nucleotides align to TRBD1. The length of the CDR3 is 14 residues. After removal of 2 bases from V and 8 bases from J, the junction contained 8 bases not matched to a gene. The germline V gene has CDR1 SNHLY and CDR2 FYNNEI.